This T cell receptor (beta chain) is from a study of post-analysis software for immune sequencing data. Overall study context: Included courses were relapsing-remitting and secondary progressive multiple sclerosis; progressive-relapsing multiple sclerosis was also included.

Germline CDR1 DFQATT, CDR2 SNEGSKA (reference sequence). The CDR3 loop spans 13 amino acids. With 3 bases removed from V and 4 bases from J, the gap between germline ends came to 12 bases. Whole-study results and caveats: Controls showed significantly higher normalized Chao1 diversity than did multiple sclerosis patients. Higher frequency in patients than in controls was seen for roughly five TRBV segments, with TRBV5-6, TRBV5-1 and TRBV20-1 among them. Samples sharing a preparation batch grouped tightly together when assessed by F measure.

In the case of this clonotype: Its antigen is still unknown.

Built from TCR beta cDNA, the libraries had unique molecular identifiers in them. T cells numbering roughly 1 to 10 million yielded some 480,000 cDNA molecules. TCRdb reanalysed the PCR reads using MiXCR and keeps one entry per CDR3 protein. Among around 700,000 distinct CDR3 sequences, 55% to 60% were seen once, and the ten largest hold about 11%. The chain has TRBV20-1 and TRBJ1-2; D might be TRBD1 (5 bases). The clonotype originates from a girl aged 2-10 years with multiple sclerosis. Sequenced material: blood. The CDR3 DNA reads TGCAGTGCTAGTGCGACGGGACTCTATGGCTACACCTTC. Amino acids: CSASATGLYGYTF.